Shown below are 5 T cell receptor beta chains from a single sample sequenced in a study of shared clonotypes between healthy human individuals. As defined, naive CD8 cells were CD45RO-negative and positively selected for CCR7, with terminally differentiated effector memory CD45RA+ cells excluded. Method: immunoSEQ multiplex PCR; TCRdb's copy keeps in-frame clones and lacks some. Of approximately 2,000,000 clones listed, 93% are singletons. The specimen sequenced was naive CD8+ T cells from PBMCs. These receptors were collected from a man aged 18 to 30 in good health. Some clones in this sample may be carry-over from other donors' samples.

V is TRBV11-2 and J is TRBJ2-5; D uncertain. The CDR3 totals 16 residues. Per the germline V gene, CDR1 is SGHAT and CDR2 is FQNNGV. Trimming left V 5 bases short and J 4 bases short, with 20 bases between. CDR3 DNA sequence: TGTGCCAGCAGCACCGTGGTGGGGTGGAATCGAGAGACCCAGTACTTC. Translating gives CASSTVVGWNRETQYF.

This chain uses TRBV2 with TRBJ2-4; perhaps D is TRBD1 or TRBD2 (5 bases each). V was shortened by 2 bases and J by 7 bases, with 9 bases between the two germline ends. The germline gives CDR1 SNHLY, CDR2 FYNNEI. CDR3 size: 13 residues. The CDR3 coding sequence is TGTGCCAGCAGTGAAACGGGGCGGAACATTCAGTACTTC. Its translation is CASSETGRNIQYF.

The chain is built from TRBV6-5 and TRBJ1-1; the D is unclear. The CDR3 runs 14 residues. The germline V gene has CDR1 MNHEY and CDR2 SVGAGI. Trimming took off 5 bases at V and 3 bases at J, with 13 bases between the two ends. The CDR3 DNA follows: TGTGCCAGCAGTACGGGCCCGGCGGACACTGAAGCTTTCTTT. Protein product: CASSTGPADTEAFF.

The rearrangement links TRBV27 to TRBJ1-1; D gene ambiguous. The CDR3 extends over 14 amino acids. The V gene's germline CDR1 is MNHEY and CDR2 SMNVEV (reference sequence). Trimming pared 2 bases from V and 11 bases from J, leaving 18 bases between. The CDR3: CASSLVGSDGWAFF. CDR3 nucleotide sequence: TGTGCCAGCAGTTTAGTGGGGTCCGATGGGTGGGCTTTCTTT.

This sequence joins TRBV18 and TRBJ1-1; the D gene is possibly TRBD1 (5 bases). The CDR3 sequence is 16 residues long. Trimming took 0 bases from V and 6 from J, leaving 17 bases between them. CDR1 is KGHSH and CDR2 is LQKENI in the germline V gene. For the CDR3, the DNA is TGTGCCAGCTCACCACCAATAAGTAGGGGCCGGGCTGAAGCTTTCTTT. It yields the protein CASSPPISRGRAEAFF.